Given below is one T cell receptor (beta chain) in context. These data come from a study of control samples from healthy donors and cancer patients. Germline V lookup: CDR1 WSHSY, CDR2 SAAADI. The CDR3 contains 18 residues. The V gene lost 1 base and the J gene lost 8 bases, with 24 bases spanning the gap. Data came from immunoSEQ multiplex PCR; TCRdb stores just in-frame clones and leaves some out. The top ten clones hold about 15% of a sample with over 150,000 clones, 90% to 95% of them seen once. This sequence originates from a man aged 55 to 70 with colorectal cancer. This sequence joins TRBV10-2 and TRBJ2-1; D might be TRBD2 (7 bases). The sequencing sample was made of PBMCs. In nucleotides, the CDR3 is TGCGCCAGCAGTGAGTTTATGGGAGGGGGGATGCGGCGGTATGAGCAGTTCTTC. Amino acid sequence: CASSEFMGGGMRRYEQFF.